These 12 T cell receptor beta chains were all obtained from the same sample, sequenced in a study of blood T cell repertoires in COVID-19. Clones were read by immunoSEQ multiplex PCR, and TCRdb kept only the in-frame ones, dropping some. There are about 83,000 clones in the sample; 70% to 90% occur only once, and roughly 5.7% lies in the top ten. Sequencing input: peripheral blood. All receptors derive from a man in his fifties or sixties with acute or convalescent COVID-19.

V and J are TRBV5-1 and TRBJ2-3, with 9 bases that match TRBD2. The CDR3 loop spans 14 amino acids. Germline CDR1 is SGHRS and CDR2 is YFSETQ. After removal of 4 bases from V and 6 bases from J, the junction contained 6 bases not matched to a gene. CDR3 protein: CASSHLAGGDTQYF. In nucleotides, the CDR3 is TGCGCCAGCAGCCACCTGGCGGGGGGGGATACGCAGTATTTT.

CDR3 nucleotides: TGCGCCAGCAGGTCGACACAGAACACTGAAGCTTTCTTT. Protein: CASRSTQNTEAFF. The V and J genes are TRBV5-1 and TRBJ1-1, with D uncertain. The CDR3 has 13 amino acids. The germline V gene has CDR1 SGHRS and CDR2 YFSETQ. V lost 5 bases, J lost 1 base, and 9 bases lay in between.

This chain links TRBV24-1 with TRBJ2-7; D uncertain. In germline, CDR1 is KGHDR, CDR2 SFDVKD. The V end was cut by 4 bases, the J end by 6 bases, with 6 bases between. The CDR3 extends over 11 amino acids. CDR3 region: CATSDGVEQYF. CDR3 in DNA: TGTGCCACCAGTGACGGAGTCGAGCAGTACTTC.

The chain links TRBV6-2 or TRBV6-3 to TRBJ1-6; TRBD1 aligns across 7 bases. This CDR3 has 17 amino acids. CDR1 MNHEY and CDR2 SVGEGT come from the germline V gene. Trimming cost V 5 bases and J 0 bases; bases outside gene matches: 7. CDR3 loop: CASSLNRGSSYNSPLHF. The CDR3 bases are TGTGCCAGCAGTCTCAACAGGGGTAGCTCCTATAATTCACCCCTCCACTTT.

The chain employs TRBV5-1 and TRBJ1-1, with 8 bases lining up with TRBD1. Germline-derived CDR1 and CDR2 are SGHRS and YFSETQ. The J segment lost 3 bases and the V segment lost 4 bases, leaving 8 bases of the junction unmatched. The CDR3 loop spans 15 amino acids. The DNA of the CDR3 is TGCGCCAGCAGCCCGGATCAGGGGGCACACACTGAAGCTTTCTTT. Protein product: CASSPDQGAHTEAFF.

The rearrangement uses TRBV18 and TRBJ1-6, with 7 bases matching TRBD1. This CDR3 has 15 amino acids. V lost 4 bases and J lost 7; bases outside the gene matches: 7. The germline V gene encodes CDR1 KGHSH and CDR2 LQKENI. CDR3 loop: CASSLRDRENSPLHF. The CDR3 DNA follows: TGTGCCAGCTCACTACGGGACAGAGAGAATTCACCCCTCCACTTT.

The chain recombines TRBV5-5 with TRBJ2-3, with 8 nucleotides matching TRBD1. V lost 2 bases and J lost 4; bases outside the gene matches: 3. Germline CDR1 reads SGHKS; CDR2 reads YYEKEE (reference sequence). The CDR3 extends over 14 amino acids. CDR3 in amino acids: CASSFRQGSDTQYF. For the CDR3, the DNA is TGTGCCAGCAGCTTCCGACAGGGGTCAGATACGCAGTATTTT. The full variable domain, its missing parts supplied by reference TRBV5-5 and TRBJ2-3, is DAGVTQSPTHLIKTRGQQVTLRCSPISGHKSVSWYQQVLGQGPQFIFQYYEKEERGRGNFPDRFSARQFPNYSSELNVNALLLGDSALYLCASSFRQGSDTQYFGPGTRLTVL.

The chain has TRBV7-8 and TRBJ1-1; 7 nucleotides match TRBD1. The CDR3 has 15 amino acids. The V segment lost 7 bases and the J segment 0 bases; nucleotides outside the gene matches: 8. Germline CDR1 reads SGHVS; CDR2 reads FQNEAQ. The CDR3 is CASNNQQGMNTEAFF. In DNA form, the CDR3 reads TGTGCCAGCAACAATCAACAGGGGATGAACACTGAAGCTTTCTTT.

The rearrangement uses TRBV10-2 and TRBJ2-2; the D gene is possibly TRBD2 (6 bases). Germline V gene data show CDR1 as WSHSY and CDR2 as SAAADI. V was shortened by 5 bases and J by 4 bases, with 11 bases between the two germline ends. CDR3 length: 14 amino acids. The CDR3 protein is CASSRLATTGELFF. As DNA, the CDR3 is TGCGCCAGCAGTCGGCTAGCGACCACCGGGGAGCTGTTTTTT.

DNA of the CDR3: TGTGCCAGCAGCTTCCTTAAGAGGGCGCAAGAGACCCAGTACTTC. This translates into CASSFLKRAQETQYF. The chain carries TRBV5-6 and TRBJ2-5; D possibly corresponds to TRBD2 (5 bases). V gave up 2 bases and J gave up 2 bases, with 13 bases separating them. This CDR3 has 15 amino acids. Germline values: CDR1 SGHDT, CDR2 YYEEEE.

This sequence joins TRBV7-2 and TRBJ1-5; possibly TRBD1 for D (6 bases). V gave up 3 bases and J gave up 0 bases, with 12 bases separating them. The germline V gene encodes CDR1 SGHTA and CDR2 FQGNSA. The CDR3 runs 16 residues. The CDR3 here is CASSFQGPYSNQPQHF. Written as DNA, the CDR3 is TGTGCCAGCAGCTTTCAGGGGCCTTATAGCAATCAGCCCCAGCATTTT.

This chain uses TRBV19 with TRBJ1-2; D gene unclear. Trimming left V 7 bases short and J 0 bases short, with 18 bases between. Germline CDR1 is LNHDA and CDR2 is SQIVND (reference sequence). CDR3 size: 16 residues. The chain's CDR3 is CASIMAAGTANYGYTF. For the CDR3, the DNA is TGTGCCAGTATTATGGCAGCCGGAACAGCTAACTATGGCTACACCTTC.